The T cell receptor beta chain under discussion was sequenced for a study of T cell repertoires in cytomegalovirus infection. Broader study findings: Identification of carriers of CMV plus the relevant HLA was achieved through cumulative public TCR beta family frequency. Ex vivo responses were dominated by HLA-C-restricted CMV-specific TCR beta clonotypes.

TCRdb processed the reads anew with MiXCR; each CDR3 protein has one entry. Of around 450,000 distinct CDR3 sequences in the sample, 11% were seen once. The CDR3 is 15 amino acids. Trimming at V came to 1 base and at J to 3 bases, leaving 6 bases not matched to a gene. CDR1 SQVTM and CDR2 ANQGSEA come from the germline V gene. This clonotype was found many times. The target antigen is unknown. This chain joins TRBV29-1 and TRBJ2-4; 7 positions match TRBD1. The source is a human donor in good health (CMV status not recorded). Some clones in this sample may be carry-over from other donors' samples. The specimen sequenced was PBMCs. The CDR3 spells CSVEVPGQRKNIQYF. The CDR3 bases are TGCAGCGTTGAAGTTCCGGGACAGCGCAAAAACATTCAGTACTTC.